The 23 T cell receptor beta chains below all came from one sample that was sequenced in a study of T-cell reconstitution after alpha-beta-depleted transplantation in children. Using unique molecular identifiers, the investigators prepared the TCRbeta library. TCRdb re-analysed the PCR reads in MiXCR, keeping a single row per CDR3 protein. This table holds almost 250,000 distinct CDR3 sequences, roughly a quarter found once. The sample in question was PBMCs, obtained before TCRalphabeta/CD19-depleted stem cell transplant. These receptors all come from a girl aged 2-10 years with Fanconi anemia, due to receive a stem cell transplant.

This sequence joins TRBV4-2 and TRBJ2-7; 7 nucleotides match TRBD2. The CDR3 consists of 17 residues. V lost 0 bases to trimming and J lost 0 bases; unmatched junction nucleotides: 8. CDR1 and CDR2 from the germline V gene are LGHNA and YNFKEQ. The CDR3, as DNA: TGTGCCAGCAGCCAAGATCTTGGGAGGGCGAGCTCCTACGAGCAGTACTTC. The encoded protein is CASSQDLGRASSYEQYF.

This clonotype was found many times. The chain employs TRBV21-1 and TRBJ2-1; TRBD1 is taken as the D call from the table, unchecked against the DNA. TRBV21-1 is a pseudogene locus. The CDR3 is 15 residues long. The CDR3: CASSKKDQGPGAEFF. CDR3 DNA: TGTGCCAGCAGCAAAAAGGATCAGGGGCCGGGAGCCGAGTTCTTC.

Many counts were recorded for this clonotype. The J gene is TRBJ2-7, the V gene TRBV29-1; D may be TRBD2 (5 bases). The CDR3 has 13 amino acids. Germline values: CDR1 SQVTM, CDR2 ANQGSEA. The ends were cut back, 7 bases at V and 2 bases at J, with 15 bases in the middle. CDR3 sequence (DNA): TGCAGCGCTGGACTTCCTAACACCTACGAGCAGTACTTC. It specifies CSAGLPNTYEQYF.

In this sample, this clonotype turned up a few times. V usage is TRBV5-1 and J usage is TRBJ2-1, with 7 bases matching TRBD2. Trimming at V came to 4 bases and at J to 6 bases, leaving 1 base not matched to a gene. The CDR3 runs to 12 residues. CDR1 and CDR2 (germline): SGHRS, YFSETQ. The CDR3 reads CASSGGGNEQFF. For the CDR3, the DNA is TGCGCCAGCAGCGGGGGGGGCAATGAGCAGTTCTTC.

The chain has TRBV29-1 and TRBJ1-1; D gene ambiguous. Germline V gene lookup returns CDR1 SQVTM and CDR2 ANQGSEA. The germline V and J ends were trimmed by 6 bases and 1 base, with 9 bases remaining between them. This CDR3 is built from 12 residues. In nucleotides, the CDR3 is TGCAGCGTCTCCAGTTGGAACACTGAAGCTTTCTTT. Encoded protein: CSVSSWNTEAFF.

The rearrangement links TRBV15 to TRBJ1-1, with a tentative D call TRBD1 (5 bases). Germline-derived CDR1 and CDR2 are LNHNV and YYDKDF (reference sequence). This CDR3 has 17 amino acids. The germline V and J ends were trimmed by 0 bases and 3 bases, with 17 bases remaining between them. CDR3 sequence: CATSRDLQGRWDTEAFF. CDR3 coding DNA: TGTGCCACCAGCAGAGATTTGCAGGGACGGTGGGACACTGAAGCTTTCTTT.

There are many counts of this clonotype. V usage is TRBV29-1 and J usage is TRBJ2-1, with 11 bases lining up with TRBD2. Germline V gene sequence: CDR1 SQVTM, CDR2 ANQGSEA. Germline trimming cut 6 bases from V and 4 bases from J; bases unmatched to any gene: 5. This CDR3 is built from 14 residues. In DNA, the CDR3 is TGCAGCGTCACCACTAGCGGGGGTTACAATGAGCAGTTCTTC. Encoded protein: CSVTTSGGYNEQFF.

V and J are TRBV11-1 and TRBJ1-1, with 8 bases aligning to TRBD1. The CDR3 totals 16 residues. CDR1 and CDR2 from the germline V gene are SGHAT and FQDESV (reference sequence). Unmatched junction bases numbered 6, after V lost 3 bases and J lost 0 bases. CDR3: CASSLVDRGLNTEAFF. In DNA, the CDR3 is TGTGCCAGCAGCTTGGTCGACAGGGGCCTGAACACTGAAGCTTTCTTT.

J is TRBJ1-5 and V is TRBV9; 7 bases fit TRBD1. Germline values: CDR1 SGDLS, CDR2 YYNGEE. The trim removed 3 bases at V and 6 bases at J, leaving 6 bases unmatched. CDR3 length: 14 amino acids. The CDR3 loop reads CASSETGAGQPQHF. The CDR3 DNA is TGTGCCAGCAGCGAAACAGGGGCGGGTCAGCCCCAGCATTTT. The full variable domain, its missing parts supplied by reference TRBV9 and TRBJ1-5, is DSGVTQTPKHLITATGQRVTLRCSPRSGDLSVYWYQQSLDQGLQFLIQYYNGEERAKGNILERFSAQQFPDLHSELNLSSLELGDSALYFCASSETGAGQPQHFGDGTRLSIL.

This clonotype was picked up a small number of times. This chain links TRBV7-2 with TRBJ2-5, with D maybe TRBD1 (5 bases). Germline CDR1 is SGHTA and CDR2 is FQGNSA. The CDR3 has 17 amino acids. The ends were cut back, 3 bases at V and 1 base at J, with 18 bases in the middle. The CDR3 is CASSFLGPYGAQETQYF. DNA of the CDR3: TGTGCCAGCAGCTTTCTCGGGCCTTATGGGGCCCAAGAGACCCAGTACTTC.

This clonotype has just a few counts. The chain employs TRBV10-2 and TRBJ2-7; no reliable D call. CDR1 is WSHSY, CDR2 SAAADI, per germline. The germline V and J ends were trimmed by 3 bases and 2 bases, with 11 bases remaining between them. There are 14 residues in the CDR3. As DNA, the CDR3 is TGCGCCAGCAGTGATCCGGGTAACGCCTACGAGCAGTACTTC. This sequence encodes CASSDPGNAYEQYF.

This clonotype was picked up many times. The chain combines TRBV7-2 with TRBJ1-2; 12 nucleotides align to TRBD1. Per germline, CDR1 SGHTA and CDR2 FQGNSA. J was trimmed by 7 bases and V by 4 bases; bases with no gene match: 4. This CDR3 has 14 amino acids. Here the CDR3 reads CASSSGQGAGGYTF. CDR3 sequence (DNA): TGTGCCAGCAGCTCGGGACAGGGGGCAGGTGGCTACACCTTC.

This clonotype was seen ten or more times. CDR3 protein: CASSVTSGGDTQYF. The CDR3 DNA is TGTGCCAGCAGCGTCACTAGCGGGGGAGATACGCAGTATTTT. The chain couples TRBV7-9 to TRBJ2-3; 11 nucleotides agree with TRBD2. CDR1 is SEHNR, CDR2 FQNEAQ, per germline (reference sequence). After removal of 5 bases from V and 5 bases from J, the junction contained 3 bases not matched to a gene. CDR3 length: 14 residues.

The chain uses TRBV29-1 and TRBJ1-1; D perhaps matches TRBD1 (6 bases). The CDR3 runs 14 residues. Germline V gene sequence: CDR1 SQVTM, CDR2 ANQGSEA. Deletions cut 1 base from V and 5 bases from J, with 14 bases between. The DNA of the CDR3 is TGCAGCGTTGAAGGCCCAGGGGTGGAAACTGAAGCTTTCTTT. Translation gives CSVEGPGVETEAFF.

CDR3 in amino acids: CASSRLAFEETQYF. Written as DNA, the CDR3 is TGTGCCAGCAGCCGGCTAGCCTTCGAAGAGACCCAGTACTTC. The chain recombines TRBV14 with TRBJ2-5; D perhaps matches TRBD2 (5 bases). This CDR3 is built from 14 residues. CDR1 is SGHDN, CDR2 FVKESK, per germline. Trimming took 4 bases from V and 3 from J, leaving 12 bases between them.

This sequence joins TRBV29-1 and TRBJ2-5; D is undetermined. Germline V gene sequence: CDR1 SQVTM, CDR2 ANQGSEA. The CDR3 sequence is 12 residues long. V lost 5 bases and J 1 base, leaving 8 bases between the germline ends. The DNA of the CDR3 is TGCAGCGTTCCTTGGCCCCAAGAGACCCAGTACTTC. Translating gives CSVPWPQETQYF. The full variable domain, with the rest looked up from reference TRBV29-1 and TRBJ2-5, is SAVISQKPSRDICQRGTSLTIQCQVDSQVTMMFWYRQQPGQSLTLIATANQGSEATYESGFVIDKFPISRPNLTFSTLTVSNMSPEDSSIYLCSVPWPQETQYFGPGTRLLVL.

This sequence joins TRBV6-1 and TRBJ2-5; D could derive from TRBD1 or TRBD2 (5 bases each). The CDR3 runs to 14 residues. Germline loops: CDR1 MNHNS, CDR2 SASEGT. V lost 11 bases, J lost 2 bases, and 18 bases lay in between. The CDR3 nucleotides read TGTGCCTCAAGGGGACCTCGACGGCAAGAGACCCAGTACTTC. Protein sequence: CASRGPRRQETQYF.

The CDR3 nucleotides are TGTGCCAGCAGCTTAGATCGGCATGAGCAGTTCTTC. Translated: CASSLDRHEQFF. The chain uses TRBV7-8 and TRBJ2-1; D is unresolved. CDR1 and CDR2 (germline): SGHVS, FQNEAQ. Trimming removed 1 base from V and 8 bases from J, with 6 bases in between. The CDR3 has 12 amino acids.

The CDR3 DNA is TGTGCCAGCAGTTACTCACCACATCCAGGGATTCAAGAGACCCAGTACTTC. The encoded protein is CASSYSPHPGIQETQYF. The chain employs TRBV6-5 and TRBJ2-5, with D tentatively TRBD1 (5 bases). V was pared by 0 bases and J by 2 bases, with 16 bases between. This CDR3 spans 17 amino acids. Germline V CDR1 and CDR2: MNHEY, SVGAGI.

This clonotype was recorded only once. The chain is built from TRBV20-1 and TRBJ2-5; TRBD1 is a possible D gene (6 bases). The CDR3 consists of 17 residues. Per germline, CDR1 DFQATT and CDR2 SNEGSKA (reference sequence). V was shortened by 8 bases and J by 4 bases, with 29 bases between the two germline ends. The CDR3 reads CSSGEQKGILPPETQYF. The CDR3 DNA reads TGCAGTTCAGGGGAACAAAAGGGTATTTTACCCCCAGAGACCCAGTACTTC.

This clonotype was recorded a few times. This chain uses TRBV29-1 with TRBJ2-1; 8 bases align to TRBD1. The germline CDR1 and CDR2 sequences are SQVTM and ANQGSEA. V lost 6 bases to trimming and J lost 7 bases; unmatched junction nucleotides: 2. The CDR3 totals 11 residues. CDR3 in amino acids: CSVRTGNEQFF. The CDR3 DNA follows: TGCAGCGTACGGACAGGGAATGAGCAGTTCTTC.

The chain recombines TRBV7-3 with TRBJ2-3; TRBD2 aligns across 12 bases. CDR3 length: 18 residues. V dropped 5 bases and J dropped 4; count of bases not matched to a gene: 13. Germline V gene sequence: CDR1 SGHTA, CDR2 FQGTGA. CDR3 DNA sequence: TGTGCCAGCAGCCCCCCTCCTAGCGGGAGGGCCGGCGCAGATACGCAGTATTTT. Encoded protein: CASSPPPSGRAGADTQYF.

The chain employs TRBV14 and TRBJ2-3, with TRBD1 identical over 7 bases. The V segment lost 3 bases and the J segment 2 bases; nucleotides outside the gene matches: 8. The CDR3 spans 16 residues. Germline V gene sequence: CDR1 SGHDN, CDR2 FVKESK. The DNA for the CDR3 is TGTGCCAGCAGCCAGGTCAACAGGGGTTACACAGATACGCAGTATTTT. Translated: CASSQVNRGYTDTQYF.